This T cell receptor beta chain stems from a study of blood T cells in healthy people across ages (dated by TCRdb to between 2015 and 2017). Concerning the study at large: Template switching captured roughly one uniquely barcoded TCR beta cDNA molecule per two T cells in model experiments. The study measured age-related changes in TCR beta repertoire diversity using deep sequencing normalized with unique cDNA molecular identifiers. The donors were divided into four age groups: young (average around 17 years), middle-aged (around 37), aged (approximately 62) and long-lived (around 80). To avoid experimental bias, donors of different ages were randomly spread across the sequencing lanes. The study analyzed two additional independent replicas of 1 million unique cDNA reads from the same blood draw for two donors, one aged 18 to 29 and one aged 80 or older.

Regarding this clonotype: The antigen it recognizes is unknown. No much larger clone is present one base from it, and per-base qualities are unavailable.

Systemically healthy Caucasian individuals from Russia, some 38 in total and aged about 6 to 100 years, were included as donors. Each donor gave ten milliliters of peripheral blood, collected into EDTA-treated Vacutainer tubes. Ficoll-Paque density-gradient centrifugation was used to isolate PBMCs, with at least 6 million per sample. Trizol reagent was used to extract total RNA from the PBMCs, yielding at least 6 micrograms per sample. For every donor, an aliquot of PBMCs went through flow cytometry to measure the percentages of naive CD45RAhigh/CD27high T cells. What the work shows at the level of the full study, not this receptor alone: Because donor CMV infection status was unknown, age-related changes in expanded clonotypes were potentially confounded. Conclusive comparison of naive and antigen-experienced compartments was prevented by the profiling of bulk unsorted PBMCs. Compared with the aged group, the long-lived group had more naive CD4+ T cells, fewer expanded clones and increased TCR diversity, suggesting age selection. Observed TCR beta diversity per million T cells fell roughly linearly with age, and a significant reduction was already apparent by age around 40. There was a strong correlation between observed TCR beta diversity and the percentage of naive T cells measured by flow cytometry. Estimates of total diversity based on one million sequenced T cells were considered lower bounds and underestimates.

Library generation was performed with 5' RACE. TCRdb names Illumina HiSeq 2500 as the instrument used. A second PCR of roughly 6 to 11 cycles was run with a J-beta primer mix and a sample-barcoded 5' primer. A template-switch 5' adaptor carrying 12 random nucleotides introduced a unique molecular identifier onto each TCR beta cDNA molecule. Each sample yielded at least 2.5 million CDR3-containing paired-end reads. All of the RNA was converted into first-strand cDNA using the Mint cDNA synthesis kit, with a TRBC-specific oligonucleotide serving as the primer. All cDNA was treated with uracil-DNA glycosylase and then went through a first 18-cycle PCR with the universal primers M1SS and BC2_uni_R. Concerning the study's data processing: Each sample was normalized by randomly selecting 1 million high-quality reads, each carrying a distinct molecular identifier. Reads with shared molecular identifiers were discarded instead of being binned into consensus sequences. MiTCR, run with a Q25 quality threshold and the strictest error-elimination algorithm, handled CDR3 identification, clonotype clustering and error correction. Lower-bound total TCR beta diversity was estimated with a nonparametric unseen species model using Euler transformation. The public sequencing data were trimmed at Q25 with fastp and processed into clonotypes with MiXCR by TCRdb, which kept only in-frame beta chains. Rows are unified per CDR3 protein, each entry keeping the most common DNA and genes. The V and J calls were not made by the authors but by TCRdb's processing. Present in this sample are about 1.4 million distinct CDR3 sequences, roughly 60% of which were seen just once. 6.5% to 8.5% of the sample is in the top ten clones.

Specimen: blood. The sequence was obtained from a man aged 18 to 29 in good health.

The nucleotide sequence is given as TGTGCCAGCAGTTATAAGGTGAGGGACGGCAACTACAATGAGCAGTTCTTC. It codes for CASSYKVRDGNYNEQFF. The chain couples TRBV6-5 to TRBJ2-1; the D element could tentatively be TRBD1 or TRBD2, as 5 bases agree for each. V was cut back by 3 bases and J by 3 bases, leaving a gap of 18 bases between them. The CDR3 goes from the cysteine to the phenylalanine over 17 residues. Only the CDR3 part of the read is kept: 51 bases, read in frame from the first base. Looking up the germline V gene yields CDR1 MNHEY and CDR2 SVGAGI.